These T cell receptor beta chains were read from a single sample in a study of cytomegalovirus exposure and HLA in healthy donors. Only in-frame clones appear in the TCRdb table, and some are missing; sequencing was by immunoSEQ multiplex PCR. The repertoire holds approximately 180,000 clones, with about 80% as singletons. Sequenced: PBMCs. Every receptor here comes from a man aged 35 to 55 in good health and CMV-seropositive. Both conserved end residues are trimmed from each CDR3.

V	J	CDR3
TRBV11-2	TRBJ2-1	ASSGRTRGDGGEQF
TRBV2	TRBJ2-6	ALGGAGANVLT
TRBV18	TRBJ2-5	ASSTGAPYQETQY
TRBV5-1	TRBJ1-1	ASSFGNGDTEAF
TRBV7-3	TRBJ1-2	ASSLTGYT
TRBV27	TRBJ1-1	ASRASQGARTEAF
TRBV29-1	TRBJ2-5	SVGASGGQGTQY
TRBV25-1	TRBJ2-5	ASSEGSGETQY
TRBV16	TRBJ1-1	ASSQQGYTEAF
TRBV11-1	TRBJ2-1	ASSLIREVGRTYNEQF
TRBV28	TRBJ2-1	ASSDPSGSSYNEQF
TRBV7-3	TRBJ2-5	ASSLTGEETQY
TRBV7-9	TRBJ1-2	ASSSNQGRDYGYT
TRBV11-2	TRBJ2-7	ATSLVGSGRRYEQY
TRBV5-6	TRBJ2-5	ASSLGGTAVAETQY
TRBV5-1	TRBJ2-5	ASSLTGTGGGETQY
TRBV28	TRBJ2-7	ASSLWPLAGLSYEQY
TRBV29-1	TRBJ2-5	SVLYSGLTETQY
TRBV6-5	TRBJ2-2	ASSYRQGRGELF
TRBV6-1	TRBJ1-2	ASSEMGKANYGYT
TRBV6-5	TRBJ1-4	ASTSTGIVNEKLF
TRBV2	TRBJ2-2	ASSVGRGNTGELF
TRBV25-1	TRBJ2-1	ASSWTGLDEQF
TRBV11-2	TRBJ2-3	ASSLFGRTDTQY
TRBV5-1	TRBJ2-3	ASSFGQGASDTQY
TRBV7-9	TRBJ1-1	ASSSYREGHTEAF
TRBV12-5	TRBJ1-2	ASGPPRGGNYGYT
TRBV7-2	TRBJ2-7	ASSLKIGGGTEQY
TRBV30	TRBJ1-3	AWSPWTGRTAGNTIY
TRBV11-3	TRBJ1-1	ASSLRGYAEAF
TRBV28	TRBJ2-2	ASSFLAPGELF
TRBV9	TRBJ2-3	ASSVGSSPSTDTQY
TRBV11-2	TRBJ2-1	ASSLDGTSGYNEQF
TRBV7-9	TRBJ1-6	ASSETGTAYSPLH
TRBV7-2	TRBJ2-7	ASSSRTSRGTTYEQY
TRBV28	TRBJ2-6	ASSRDSTSGANVLT
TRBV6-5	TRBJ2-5	ASRAPGGRETQY
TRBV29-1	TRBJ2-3	SVGRVDGGAGTDTQY
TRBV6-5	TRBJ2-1	ASSYSPAGGMF
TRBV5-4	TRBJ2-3	ASSLDRGLTDTQY
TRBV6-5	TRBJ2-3	ASSYAWTGITDTQY
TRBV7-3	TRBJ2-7	ASSLTNSYEQY
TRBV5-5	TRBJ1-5	ASSRDSGQPQH
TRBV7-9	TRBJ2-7	ASSLAAEYEQY
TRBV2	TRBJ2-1	ASSELGEVGNEQF
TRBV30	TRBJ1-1	AWRGTGVRRTEAF
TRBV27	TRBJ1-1	ASSLSSGGLTEAF
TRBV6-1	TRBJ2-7	ASSEARISGVSYEQY
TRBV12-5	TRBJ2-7	ASGLVLAGHYEQY
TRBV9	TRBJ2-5	ASSVAGTSGSPYQETQY
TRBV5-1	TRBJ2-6	ASSTGGKAGANGLT
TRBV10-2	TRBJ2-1	ATGTSGVNEQF
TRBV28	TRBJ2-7	ASSDFDRASEQY
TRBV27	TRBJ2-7	ASSRLAGFVYEQY